In its sample, the clone carrying this T cell receptor (beta chain) was seen a few times. The data were taken from a study of beta chain features in type 1 diabetes. On the study more broadly: Cells sorted and examined across all samples totaled roughly 100,000,000.

Trimming cost V 0 bases and J 4 bases, with 11 bases left between them. Germline CDR1 is SGHTA and CDR2 is FQGTGA. This CDR3 has 15 amino acids. Each donor gave one heparinised blood draw averaging around 0.12 L. Reverse transcribing all isolated RNA meant expressed TCRB transcripts were sequenced. Sequencing was performed with immunoSEQ multiplex PCR; in TCRdb, only in-frame clones are kept and a portion is missing. This sample has 350,000 to 400,000 clones, with less than 15% found just once. The chain couples TRBV7-3 to TRBJ2-3, with TRBD2 as a possible D gene (5 bases). The specimen sequenced was naive CD4+ T cells from blood. The sequence derives from a woman younger than 35 in good health. CDR3 DNA sequence: TGTGCCAGCAGCTTAACGGGAGTTCGGGCAGATACGCAGTATTTT. This gives the protein CASSLTGVRADTQYF.